Listed below are T cell receptor beta chains from one sample, sequenced in a study of CD8+CD57+ T cells in acquired aplastic anemia. TCRdb reanalysed the reads using MiXCR and keeps one entry per CDR3 protein. The sample shows some 410,000 distinct CDR3 sequences, approximately 70% of them seen only once. Sequencing was performed on sorted CD4+, CD8+, or CD8+CD57+ T cells (not recorded which) from PBMCs. The receptors come from a human donor in good health, serving as a control. CDR3s include the opening cysteine and the closing phenylalanine or tryptophan. The order of the fields is J gene, D gene, clone size, V gene, CDR3 protein, CDR3 DNA. The D gene is left open where the match is weak. Rows may omit the clone size; those that give it use once, few, many or a size class.

TRBJ1-4 TRBD1 . TRBV12-3/TRBV12-4 CASTLTGGNEKLFF TGTGCCAGCACCCTGACAGGGGGGAATGAAAAACTGTTTTTT
TRBJ2-7 . . TRBV5-1 CASSSHGRLNYEQYF TGTGCCAGCAGCTCCCACGGTAGACTGAACTACGAGCAGTACTTC
TRBJ1-6 . . TRBV12-5 CASSRPARTSPLHF TGTGCCAGCAGCAGACCCGCCAGGACGTCACCCCTCCACTTT
TRBJ2-7 . many TRBV7-3 CASSLYVGYEQYF TGTGCCAGCAGCTTATACGTCGGCTACGAGCAGTACTTC
TRBJ1-6 TRBD1 . TRBV19 CASSITGQSSPLHF TGTGCCAGTAGTATCACGGGACAGTCGTCACCCCTCCACTTT
TRBJ1-1 . . TRBV20-1 CSASESGNTVAFF TGCAGTGCTAGTGAATCGGGGAACACTGTAGCTTTCTTT
TRBJ2-5 TRBD2 . TRBV15 CASSPPAAGGPQPHYF TGTGCCAGCAGCCCGCCGGCAGCGGGGGGGCCCCAGCCCCACTACTTC
TRBJ2-7 TRBD1 . TRBV7-9 CASSPLGGAGGAGLVYEQYF TGTGCCAGCAGCCCCCTGGGCGGGGCAGGGGGCGCGGGATTGGTCTACGAGCAGTACTTC
TRBJ2-7 . . TRBV20-1 CSARVPGNYEQYF TGCAGTGCTAGAGTCCCAGGGAACTACGAGCAGTACTTC
TRBJ2-1 . . TRBV7-2 CASSFRGGNTGELFF TGTGCCAGCAGCTTCCGCGGGGGCAACACCGGGGAGCTGTTCTTC
TRBJ1-5 . . TRBV7-9 CASGPGQGGEPQHF TGTGCTAGTGGTCCCGGGCAGGGAGGTGAGCCTCAGCATTTT
TRBJ2-2 . . TRBV9 CASRGNTGELFF TGTGCCAGCAGGGGGAACACCGGGGAGCTGTTTTTT
TRBJ1-2 . once TRBV5-1 CASSLGERELYGYTF TGCGCCAGCAGCTTGGGGGAACGGGAATTGTATGGCTACACCTTC
TRBJ2-2 . . TRBV7-2 CASRAGTLRTGELFF TGTGCCAGCAGAGCCGGGACCTTGAGAACCGGGGAGCTGTTTTTT
TRBJ2-3 . . TRBV7-9 CASRPFGGFNDTQYF TGTGCCAGCCGCCCGTTCGGAGGGTTTAACGATACGCAGTATTTT
TRBJ1-2 . . TRBV20-1 CSAKGVEKRYTF TGCAGTGCTAAGGGGGTTGAAAAACGGTACACCTTC
TRBJ1-5 TRBD1 . TRBV6-5 CASSYRDSSGGQPQHF TGTGCCAGCAGTTACCGGGACAGCTCAGGGGGTCAGCCCCAGCATTTT
TRBJ2-7 . . TRBV4-3 CASSARVGEQYF TGCGCCAGCAGTGCGAGGGTTGGCGAGCAGTACTTC
TRBJ1-2 . . TRBV11-2 CASSTSQTGTDYGYTF TGTGCCAGCAGCACCAGCCAGACCGGCACGGACTATGGCTACACCTTC
TRBJ1-2 . . TRBV20-1 CSAMAPVYSHTF TGCAGTGCTATGGCCCCGGTGTATTCACACACCTTC
TRBJ2-7 . . TRBV15 CASSPRAQGDTLYF TGTGCCAGCAGCCCCCGTGCACAGGGAGACACCCTGTACTTC
TRBJ2-1 TRBD1 many TRBV6-5 CASSRTGPNDDQFF TGTGCCAGCAGTCGGACAGGTCCGAATGATGATCAGTTCTTC
TRBJ2-5 . . TRBV30 CAWSRGRGGKQETQYF TGTGCCTGGAGCAGGGGGCGCGGGGGTAAACAAGAGACCCAGTACTTC
TRBJ1-3 . . TRBV7-2 CASSLQGIGNSIYF TGTGCCAGCAGCCTCCAAGGCATCGGGAACAGCATATATTTT
TRBJ1-1 TRBD1 once TRBV6-9 CAISTGQGATEAFF TGTGCCATCAGTACGGGACAGGGGGCGACTGAAGCTTTCTTT
TRBJ2-6 . many TRBV15 CATSRAGAGGANVLTF TGTGCCACCAGCAGAGCGGGGGCCGGTGGGGCCAACGTCCTGACTTTC
TRBJ2-7 . . TRBV24-1 CARPSLRGSLGEQYF TGTGCCCGCCCCTCCCTACGGGGTTCCTTGGGGGAGCAGTACTTC
TRBJ2-3 TRBD2 . TRBV11-2 CASSRGTSGGSYSTDTQYF TGTGCCAGCAGCCGCGGAACTAGCGGGGGGTCCTATAGCACAGATACGCAGTATTTT
TRBJ1-1 . . TRBV7-9 CASIEQASSGQEAFF TGTGCCAGCATCGAACAGGCTTCGTCGGGCCAGGAAGCCTTCTTT
TRBJ1-5 . . TRBV2 CASSLGISQPQHF TGTGCCAGCAGCTTAGGGATCAGTCAGCCCCAGCATTTT
TRBJ1-5 . . TRBV19 CASSPDGGVGNTIHF TGTGCCAGTAGTCCAGACGGCGGGGTCGGAAACACCATACATTTT
TRBJ2-3 . . TRBV24-1 CATSDTRYTTDTQYF TGTGCCACCAGTGATACCCGTTACACCACAGATACGCAGTATTTT
TRBJ2-2 TRBD1 . TRBV5-1 CASSLGQGLAGELFF TGCGCCAGCAGCTTGGGACAGGGGCTGGCCGGGGAGCTGTTTTTT
TRBJ1-4 TRBD1 . TRBV12-3/TRBV12-4 CASRFTSGTGNEKLFF TGTGCCAGCAGGTTTACTTCCGGGACAGGGAATGAAAAACTGTTTTTT
TRBJ2-5 TRBD1 . TRBV7-6 CASSKIGTGQRQETQYF TGTGCTAGCAGCAAAATAGGGACGGGACAGCGACAAGAGACCCAGTACTTC
TRBJ2-1 . . TRBV2 CASSSRGRGYNEQFF TGTGCCAGCAGCTCCAGGGGCCGGGGTTACAATGAGCAGTTCTTC
TRBJ1-2 TRBD1 . TRBV5-1 CASYRDSNYGYTF TGCGCCAGTTACCGGGACAGTAACTATGGCTACACCTTC
TRBJ2-5 TRBD2 . TRBV10-3 CAISAIPGGAKVTQYF TGTGCCATCAGTGCGATACCCGGGGGGGCCAAAGTGACCCAGTACTTC
TRBJ2-3 TRBD1 . TRBV12-3/TRBV12-4 CASSLRGQGSDTQYF TGTGCCAGCAGCTTAAGGGGACAGGGTTCAGATACGCAGTATTTT
TRBJ1-2 . . TRBV29-1 CSVSDGSLGYTF TGCAGCGTTTCAGACGGAAGCCTAGGCTACACCTTC
TRBJ2-7 TRBD2 . TRBV15 CATSRESGVIYEQYF TGTGCCACCAGCAGAGAGAGCGGGGTCATCTACGAGCAGTACTTC
TRBJ2-7 . . TRBV2 CASSPPFTPGDYEQYF TGTGCCAGCAGCCCACCGTTCACACCAGGAGACTACGAGCAGTACTTC
TRBJ1-5 TRBD1 few TRBV2 CASGGQGGQPQHF TGTGCCAGCGGAGGACAGGGTGGGCAGCCCCAGCATTTT
TRBJ2-5 . . TRBV2 CASSVLGGVETQYF TGTGCCAGCAGTGTTCTAGGGGGGGTGGAGACCCAGTACTTC
TRBJ1-2 . . TRBV7-8 CASSRSRRFTGYTF TGTGCCAGCAGCCGTTCGCGACGGTTCACTGGCTACACCTTC
TRBJ2-3 TRBD2 . TRBV7-3 CASSSLAGGDTQYF TGTGCCAGCAGCTCGCTAGCGGGGGGAGATACGCAGTATTTT
TRBJ1-5 . . TRBV20-1 CSATTVGNQRNQPQHF TGCAGTGCTACTACAGTGGGCAATCAGCGCAATCAGCCCCAGCATTTT
TRBJ1-2 . many TRBV15 CATSRDYRQGNYGYTF TGTGCCACCAGCAGAGATTATAGGCAGGGTAACTATGGCTACACCTTC
TRBJ1-5 . . TRBV10-3 CAISAANAYSHQPQHF TGTGCCATCAGTGCGGCGAATGCATATAGCCATCAGCCCCAGCATTTT
TRBJ1-2 . many TRBV30 CAWSSGSGYTF TGTGCCTGGAGTTCGGGTTCTGGCTACACCTTC
TRBJ2-7 . . TRBV7-6 CASSLATAPGNWQYF TGTGCCAGCAGCTTAGCAACAGCCCCAGGAAATTGGCAGTACTTC
TRBJ1-1 . . TRBV7-8 CASSLAGTTDTQYFF TGTGCCAGCAGCTTAGCCGGCACCACAGATACTCAGTATTTTTTT
TRBJ1-2 TRBD1 many TRBV7-2 CASSLEGTGGYGYTF TGTGCCAGCAGCTTAGAGGGGACAGGGGGCTATGGCTACACCTTC
TRBJ2-7 . once TRBV5-1 CASSSPGLTTHEQYF TGCGCCAGCAGCTCACCGGGACTCACGACACACGAGCAGTACTTC
TRBJ1-5 . . TRBV30 CAWSIGNQPQHF TGTGCCTGGAGTATTGGCAATCAGCCCCAGCATTTT
TRBJ1-1 TRBD1 many TRBV3-1 CASSQGGRQGRVEAFF TGTGCCAGCAGCCAAGGAGGCCGACAGGGGCGGGTTGAAGCTTTCTTT
TRBJ1-2 . . TRBV7-9 CASSLPWRDNYGYTF TGTGCCAGCAGCTTACCATGGAGGGATAACTATGGCTACACCTTC
TRBJ2-7 TRBD1 few TRBV15 CATSRTTGGNYEQYF TGTGCCACCAGCAGGACGACAGGGGGCAACTACGAGCAGTACTTC
TRBJ2-3 . . TRBV9 CASSFLRRGGNGTQYF TGCGCCAGCAGCTTTTTGCGTCGCGGGGGCAATGGAACGCAGTATTTT
TRBJ1-3 TRBD1 . TRBV2 CASSDTDRGDIMNTIYF TGTGCCAGCAGTGACACGGACAGGGGGGACATAATGAACACCATATATTTT